This T cell receptor (beta chain) was sequenced during a study of T-cell reconstitution after alpha-beta-depleted transplantation in children. Unique molecular identifiers were incorporated into the prepared TCRbeta library. One entry per CDR3 protein results from TCRdb running MiXCR on the PCR reads. The data show tens of thousands of distinct CDR3 sequences, with about 7% seen just once and approximately 2.3% held by the top ten. This clonotype was sampled from a human donor who donated a stem cell graft to a child with acute lymphoblastic leukemia. The input for sequencing was PBMCs from the stem cell graft donor, taken from the stem cell graft.

CDR3 amino acids: CSARDEDRVWYGYTF. For the CDR3, the DNA is TGCAGTGCTAGAGATGAGGACAGGGTATGGTATGGCTACACCTTC. J is TRBJ1-2 and V is TRBV20-1; 8 nucleotides agree with TRBD1. The CDR3 contains 15 residues. The V gene end was trimmed by 0 bases and the J gene end by 5 bases; junction bases not matched to a gene: 8. CDR1 is DFQATT and CDR2 is SNEGSKA in the germline V gene (reference sequence).